The TCR beta chain described here comes from a study of OX40 agonist ivuxolimab in advanced cancers. Looking at the study overall: With ivuxolimab, an agonistic anti-OX40 (CD134) antibody, patients were treated. Of mixed ages from about 23 to 85 and averaging 60 years, the group was 65% to 85% male. Study findings and constraints: At 0.1 to 3.0 mg/kg and by week 6, CD4+ and CD8+ T cells in the blood had expanded clonally. In CD8+ T cells, expanded clones were on average more numerous than in CD4+.

On this clone itself: Its antigen is not identified.

TCRdb's copy holds only in-frame clones and misses some; the assay was immunoSEQ multiplex PCR. The sample has more than 10,000 clones, 75% to 90% seen once. The CDR3 runs to 12 residues. Germline values: CDR1 SGHDN, CDR2 FVKESK. V was shortened by 6 bases and J by 3 bases, with 8 bases between the two germline ends. The sequenced sample was CD4+ or CD8+ T cells sorted from blood, obtained in a trial of the OX40 agonist ivuxolimab. The TCR originated in an adult with an advanced solid tumor such as melanoma, head and neck, liver or kidney cancer. This chain connects TRBV14 to TRBJ1-1, with D uncertain. The CDR3 sequence: CASRGTDTEAFF. The CDR3 bases are TGTGCCAGCAGGGGAACGGACACTGAAGCTTTCTTT. Looking up the rest from reference TRBV14 and TRBJ1-1 gives the full variable domain: EAGVTQFPSHSVIEKGQTVTLRCDPISGHDNLYWYRRVMGKEIKFLLHFVKESKQDESGMPNNRFLAERTGGTYSTLKVQPAELEDSGVYFCASRGTDTEAFFGQGTRLTVV.